One sample yielded the 27 T cell receptor beta chains listed below, sequenced in a study of T cell repertoires in cytomegalovirus infection. In TCRdb, the reads were re-called with MiXCR into one record per CDR3 protein. The data hold 350,000 to 550,000 distinct CDR3 sequences, with approximately 33% observed a single time. The specimen sequenced was PBMCs. These receptors all stem from a human donor in good health (CMV status not recorded). Some clones in this sample may be carry-over from other donors' samples.

In its sample, this clonotype was seen a few times. The rearrangement uses TRBV7-9 and TRBJ2-7; 11 bases line up with TRBD2. The CDR3 totals 15 residues. Germline V gives CDR1 SEHNR, CDR2 FQNEAQ (reference sequence). V trimming: 5 bases; J trimming: 2 bases; junction bases outside the gene matches: 5. The CDR3 region has the DNA TGTGCCAGCAGCCCACTAGCGGGGGCCACCTACGAGCAGTACTTC. It encodes CASSPLAGATYEQYF.

This clonotype was seen more than once but under ten times. The chain carries TRBV11-2 and TRBJ1-5; TRBD1 matches at 7 bases. After removal of 0 bases from V and 2 bases from J, the junction contained 10 bases not matched to a gene. Germline V gene data show CDR1 as SGHAT and CDR2 as FQNNGV. The CDR3 consists of 18 residues. The DNA for the CDR3 is TGTGCCAGCAGCTTAGATAGGGGCCAACAGGGGCGCAATCAGCCCCAGCATTTT. It yields the protein CASSLDRGQQGRNQPQHF.

This clonotype has just a few counts. V usage is TRBV2 and J usage is TRBJ2-2; D is possibly TRBD1 (5 bases). The CDR3 is made up of 15 amino acids. V dropped 4 bases and J dropped 1 base, with 10 bases sitting between them. Germline CDR1 SNHLY, CDR2 FYNNEI. The CDR3 sequence: CASSGTPWNTGELFF. The CDR3 bases are TGTGCCAGCAGTGGGACACCCTGGAACACCGGGGAGCTGTTTTTT.

This clonotype was seen only a few times. The V call is TRBV11-2, the J call TRBJ2-2; a possible D gene is TRBD1 (6 bases). Germline V gene data show CDR1 as SGHAT and CDR2 as FQNNGV. The CDR3 extends over 13 amino acids. V gave up 2 bases and J gave up 7 bases, with 8 bases separating them. Written as DNA, the CDR3 is TGTGCCAGCAGCTTAACAGGGATCGGGGAGCTGTTTTTT. As protein: CASSLTGIGELFF.

This clonotype was seen at least ten times. V and J are TRBV25-1 and TRBJ1-1, with TRBD1 as a possible D gene (5 bases). This CDR3 contains 15 residues. The ends were cut back, 7 bases at V and 2 bases at J, with 17 bases in the middle. Germline CDR1 and CDR2: MGHDK and SYGVNS. CDR3 amino acids: CASTAGGGSNTEAFF. The DNA for the CDR3 is TGTGCCAGCACCGCAGGTGGGGGATCCAACACTGAAGCTTTCTTT.

The rearrangement links TRBV2 to TRBJ2-7, with a weak D call TRBD1 (6 bases). The V and J ends lost 5 bases and 0 bases respectively, with 14 bases between them. The CDR3 has 15 amino acids. Germline loops: CDR1 SNHLY, CDR2 FYNNEI. This chain's CDR3 is CASSTQGSGSYEQYF. The CDR3 bases are TGTGCCAGCAGTACACAGGGATCCGGCTCCTACGAGCAGTACTTC. Variable domain in full (rest from reference TRBV2 and TRBJ2-7): EPEVTQTPSHQVTQMGQEVILRCVPISNHLYFYWYRQILGQKVEFLVSFYNNEISEKSEIFDDQFSVERPDGSNFTLKIRSTKLEDSAMYFCASSTQGSGSYEQYFGPGTRLTVT.

A remark on this clonotype: A much bigger clone sits one base away, suggesting this may be a read error. The V gene is TRBV7-2, the J gene TRBJ1-5; D possibly corresponds to TRBD1 (5 bases). The V end was cut by 1 base, the J end by 3 bases, with 16 bases between. Per the germline V gene, CDR1 is SGHTA and CDR2 is FQGNSA. This CDR3 has 17 residues. CDR3 in amino acids: CASSLGSTTVFNQPQHF. CDR3 in DNA: TGTGCCAGCAGCTTAGGAAGTACGACAGTGTTCAATCAGCCCCAGCATTTT.

V usage is TRBV19 and J usage is TRBJ1-4; D ambiguous. The V end was cut by 6 bases, the J end by 8 bases, with 7 bases between. The CDR3 length is 11 residues. Per germline, CDR1 LNHDA and CDR2 SQIVND (reference sequence). The CDR3: CASREREKLFF. In nucleotides, the CDR3 is TGTGCCAGTAGGGAGAGGGAAAAACTGTTTTTT.

This clonotype showed up just a few times. This rearrangement joins TRBV7-3 to TRBJ2-1, with 7 bases aligning to TRBD2. The CDR3 contains 15 residues. Germline CDR1 reads SGHTA; CDR2 reads FQGTGA. V shed 3 bases, J shed 4 bases, and the junction held 6 bases outside the gene matches. As DNA, the CDR3 is TGTGCCAGCAGCTTCGGGACTACCAGGTACAATGAGCAGTTCTTC. It translates to CASSFGTTRYNEQFF. The full variable domain, rest sourced from reference TRBV7-3 and TRBJ2-1, is GAGVSQTPSNKVTEKGKYVELRCDPISGHTALYWYRQSLGQGPEFLIYFQGTGAADDSGLPNDRFFAVRPEGSVSTLKIQRTERGDSAVYLCASSFGTTRYNEQFFGPGTRLTVL.

On this clonotype itself: As the CDR3 is not closed by the conserved phenylalanine or tryptophan, this likely results from a read error. The chain joins TRBV12-3 or TRBV12-4 to TRBJ2-2; 12 bases are a match to TRBD1. The CDR3 has 18 residues. V shed 6 bases, J shed 7 bases, and the junction held 15 bases outside the gene matches. The CDR3 DNA reads TGTGCCAGCAGCGAAAACACCCGGGACAGGGGGCAAGGCGGGGAGCTGTTTTCG. This codes for CASSENTRDRGQGGELFS.

The gene calls are TRBV20-1 and TRBJ2-2, with a tentative D call TRBD2 (6 bases). Germline lookup yields CDR1 DFQATT and CDR2 SNEGSKA (reference sequence). V was clipped by 2 bases and J by 3 bases, with 13 bases between them. This CDR3 has 15 amino acids. CDR3 sequence (DNA): TGCAGTGCTAGATGGGGGGATCTCGACACCGGGGAGCTGTTTTTT. It is translated as CSARWGDLDTGELFF.

This clonotype has only a few counts. The rearrangement joins TRBV6-1 to TRBJ1-6; no clear D gene. CDR1 MNHNS and CDR2 SASEGT come from the germline V gene. The length of the CDR3 is 13 residues. Deletions cut 5 bases from V and 7 bases from J, with 9 bases between. The CDR3 sequence: CASSFFANSPLHF. CDR3 nucleotide sequence: TGTGCCAGCAGTTTTTTTGCGAATTCACCCCTCCACTTT.

There are a few counts of this clonotype. V usage is TRBV4-3 and J usage is TRBJ2-1, with D unclear. The CDR3 spans 14 residues. The V end was cut by 4 bases, the J end by 5 bases, with 12 bases between. Germline CDR1 is LGHNA and CDR2 is YSLEER. The CDR3 nucleotides are TGCGCCAGCAGCCGAGTACGGTTTGACAATGAGCAGTTCTTC. The encoded protein is CASSRVRFDNEQFF.

This chain uses TRBV2 with TRBJ2-5; a possible D gene is TRBD1 (6 bases). Trimming took 6 bases from V and 5 from J, leaving 13 bases between them. The CDR3 runs to 13 residues. CDR1 and CDR2 (germline): SNHLY, FYNNEI. CDR3 sequence (DNA): TGTGCCAGCAGCTACAGGGTTGAGGAGACCCAGTACTTC. Its protein product is CASSYRVEETQYF. Combining the CDR3 with reference TRBV2 and TRBJ2-5 gives the whole variable domain EPEVTQTPSHQVTQMGQEVILRCVPISNHLYFYWYRQILGQKVEFLVSFYNNEISEKSEIFDDQFSVERPDGSNFTLKIRSTKLEDSAMYFCASSYRVEETQYFGPGTRLLVL.

Only a few counts were recorded for this clonotype. This chain uses TRBV2 with TRBJ2-6; TRBD2 aligns across 9 bases. The CDR3 covers 19 residues. J lost 0 bases, V lost 7 bases, and 13 bases had no gene match. Germline CDR1 and CDR2: SNHLY and FYNNEI. CDR3 sequence: CASIDPGLANPSGANVLTF. In DNA form, the CDR3 reads TGTGCCAGCATCGATCCGGGACTAGCAAACCCCTCTGGGGCCAACGTCCTGACTTTC.

Many counts were recorded for this clonotype. This chain connects TRBV7-2 to TRBJ2-3, with D maybe TRBD1 (8 bases). Germline V lookup: CDR1 SGHTA, CDR2 FQGNSA. V was trimmed by 5 bases and J by 4 bases, leaving 16 bases between them. CDR3 size: 15 residues. CDR3 protein: CASSSRQGRADTQYF. The CDR3 nucleotides read TGTGCCAGCAGCAGCCGACAGGGGAGGGCAGATACGCAGTATTTT.

This rearrangement joins TRBV20-1 to TRBJ1-5, with unresolved D. Trimming took off 0 bases at V and 1 base at J, with 13 bases between the two ends. This CDR3 comprises 16 residues. Germline V gene sequence: CDR1 DFQATT, CDR2 SNEGSKA (reference sequence). CDR3 residues: CSARESVAQSNQPQHF. The CDR3 DNA reads as TGCAGTGCTAGAGAATCGGTGGCACAGAGCAATCAGCCCCAGCATTTT.

Regarding this clonotype: A much larger clonotype is one base distant, so this may be a read error. This chain links TRBV7-8 with TRBJ1-5; 9 bases align to TRBD1. Germline lookup yields CDR1 SGHVS and CDR2 FQNEAQ. The CDR3 consists of 16 residues. CDR3 protein: CASSLPGQGGNQPQPF. The CDR3 DNA sequence: TGTGCCAGCAGCTTACCGGGACAGGGAGGCAATCAGCCCCAGCCTTTT.

J is TRBJ1-2 and V is TRBV5-1; 7 bases match TRBD1. CDR1 SGHRS and CDR2 YFSETQ come from the germline V gene. The CDR3 has 14 amino acids. Unmatched junction bases numbered 4, after V lost 0 bases and J lost 5 bases. This CDR3 is CASSLGQGEYGYTF. In DNA form, the CDR3 reads TGCGCCAGCAGCTTGGGACAGGGAGAATATGGCTACACCTTC.

This rearrangement joins TRBV14 to TRBJ2-1; TRBD2 agrees at 10 bases. V lost 3 bases to trimming and J lost 5 bases; unmatched junction nucleotides: 16. The CDR3 sequence is 19 residues long. CDR1 and CDR2 (germline): SGHDN, FVKESK. For the CDR3, the DNA is TGTGCCAGCAGCCATAGGAGCGGGGGGGGTAGTTTACTCAACAATGAGCAGTTCTTC. It is translated as CASSHRSGGGSLLNNEQFF.

This clonotype was seen a few times. The chain employs TRBV12-3 or TRBV12-4 and TRBJ2-7; D uncertain. This CDR3 region has 14 residues. V was clipped by 3 bases and J by 0 bases, with 9 bases between them. CDR3 sequence: CASSLSAYSYEQYF. The DNA of the CDR3 is TGTGCCAGCAGTTTGAGCGCCTACTCCTACGAGCAGTACTTC.

In regard to this clonotype: A much more abundant neighbour one base away suggests this may be a read error. The chain is built from TRBV12-3 or TRBV12-4 and TRBJ2-1; 8 bases align to TRBD2. The CDR3 spans 17 residues. The trim removed 6 bases at V and 6 bases at J, leaving 16 bases unmatched. The CDR3 DNA is TGTGCCAGCAGCAGAGCCGCGGGACTAGGAACAAGCAATGAGCAGTTCTTC. Translation gives CASSRAAGLGTSNEQFF.

This clonotype showed up just a few times. The V gene is TRBV15, the J gene TRBJ2-3, with 9 bases identical to TRBD2. Trimming removed 4 bases from V and 10 bases from J; junction bases left unmatched: 9. The CDR3 length is 14 residues. CDR1 and CDR2 from the germline V gene are LNHNV and YYDKDF (reference sequence). CDR3 sequence (DNA): TGTGCCACCAGCATAAGCCCTAGCGGGGAAGCGCAGTATTTT. Translation: CATSISPSGEAQYF.

Regarding this clonotype: This clone may be a read error of a much larger clone one base away. This chain connects TRBV7-6 to TRBJ1-5; tentatively, D is TRBD1 (5 bases). Trimming removed 1 base at V and 4 bases at J, with 17 bases between. The CDR3 runs to 17 residues. In germline, CDR1 is SGHVS, CDR2 FNYEAQ. The DNA for the CDR3 is TGTGCCAGCAGCTTAGGAAAAGGGTGGGGCACAAATCAGCCCCAGCATTTT. Protein: CASSLGKGWGTNQPQHF.

This clonotype was counted ten times or more. The chain employs TRBV12-3 or TRBV12-4 and TRBJ1-2; D gene unclear. This CDR3 has 12 amino acids. V was trimmed by 1 base and J by 4 bases, leaving 4 bases between them. CDR3 amino acids: CASSLGVYGYTF. For the CDR3, the DNA is TGTGCCAGCAGTTTAGGGGTCTATGGCTACACCTTC.

As to this clonotype: Just one base apart from a much larger clone, this may be a read error. The chain has TRBV6-1 and TRBJ1-5; tentatively, D is TRBD1 (5 bases). CDR1 MNHNS and CDR2 SASEGT come from the germline V gene. The CDR3 contains 18 residues. This CDR3 is CVSSEARGRRISNQPQHF. In DNA, the CDR3 is TGTGTCAGCAGTGAAGCCCGGGGGAGGAGAATTAGCAATCAGCCCCAGCATTTT.

This clonotype has a count of ten or more. The rearrangement links TRBV4-1 to TRBJ2-7, with a possible D match to TRBD1 (6 bases). The V and J ends lost 4 bases and 3 bases respectively, with 13 bases between them. Germline V gene data show CDR1 as MGHRA and CDR2 as YSYEKL. The CDR3 runs to 14 residues. CDR3 loop: CASSLEDSVYEQYF. In DNA, the CDR3 is TGCGCCAGCAGCCTTGAGGACAGCGTCTACGAGCAGTACTTC.